This T cell receptor beta chain comes out of a study of blood T cells in healthy people across ages. Primers used in a second PCR of about 6 to 11 cycles were a sample-barcoded 5' primer and a J-beta primer mix. From each sample, at least 2.5 million paired-end reads containing CDR3 were obtained. Via MiXCR, TCRdb re-called the 5' RACE reads, giving one row per CDR3 protein. The sample records around 1,800,000 distinct CDR3 sequences, about two fifths being singletons. The CDR3 contains 16 residues. Looked up from germline, CDR1 is KGHDR and CDR2 is SFDVKD. Trimming took 7 bases from V and 2 from J, leaving 18 bases between them.

The V and J genes are TRBV24-1 and TRBJ2-3, with unresolved D. The sequencing sample was made of blood. This sequence originates from a human donor in good health. The CDR3 DNA follows: TGTGCCACCAGGACTGGAACCCCACTAATCACAGATACGCAGTATTTT. Its translation is CATRTGTPLITDTQYF.